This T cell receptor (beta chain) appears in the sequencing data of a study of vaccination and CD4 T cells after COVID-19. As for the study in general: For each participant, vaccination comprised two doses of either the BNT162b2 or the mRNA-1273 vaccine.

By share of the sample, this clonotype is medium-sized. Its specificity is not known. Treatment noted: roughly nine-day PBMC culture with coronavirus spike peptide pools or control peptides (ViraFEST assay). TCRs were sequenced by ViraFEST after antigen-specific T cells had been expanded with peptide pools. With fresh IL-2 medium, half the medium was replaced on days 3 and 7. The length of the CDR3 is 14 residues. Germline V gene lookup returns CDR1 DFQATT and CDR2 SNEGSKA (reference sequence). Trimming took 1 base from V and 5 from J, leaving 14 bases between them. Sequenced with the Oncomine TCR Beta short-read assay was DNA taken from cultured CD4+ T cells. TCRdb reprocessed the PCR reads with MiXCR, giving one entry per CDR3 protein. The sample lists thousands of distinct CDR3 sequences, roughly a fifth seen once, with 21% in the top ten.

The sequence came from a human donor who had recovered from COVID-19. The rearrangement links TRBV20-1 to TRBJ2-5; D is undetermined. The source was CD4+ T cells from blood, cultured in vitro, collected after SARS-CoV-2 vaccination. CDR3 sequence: CSARVQAPRETQYF. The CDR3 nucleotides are TGCAGTGCTAGAGTACAAGCGCCAAGGGAGACCCAGTACTTC.